This T cell receptor beta chain was recorded in a study of Ad26.COV2.S vaccination and SARS-CoV-2 variants. Assay: immunoSEQ multiplex PCR; the TCRdb copy retains only in-frame clones and omits some. The sample records roughly 390,000 clones, 80% to 90% being singletons. Note on this clone: Its antigen is unknown.

Treatment given: around 19 received Ad26.COV2.S at low or high dose, single or two shots; a few received placebo; per-sample allocation not given. Day 63 after the first vaccine or placebo injection was the time point for sampling. Trimming removed 2 bases from V and 5 bases from J, with 6 bases in between. Germline lookup yields CDR1 MNHEY and CDR2 SVGAGI. This CDR3 region has 12 residues. Study results and caveats: Substantial breadth was reported for post-vaccination spike-specific CD8+ and CD4+ T cells.

This specimen consisted of peripheral blood, obtained in a trial of Ad26.COV2.S vaccine versus placebo. This chain connects TRBV6-5 to TRBJ1-1; D is ambiguous. The receptor comes from a person aged 18-60 years who received the Ad26.COV2.S COVID-19 vaccine or a placebo. CDR3 amino acids: CASSYGETEAFF. CDR3 bases: TGTGCCAGCAGTTACGGGGAAACTGAAGCTTTCTTT.